A single sample gave rise to the 25 T cell receptor beta chains below, sequenced in a study of T cell changes during pregnancy in multiple sclerosis. Profiling relied on immunoSEQ multiplex PCR, and the TCRdb table lists in-frame clones only, not all of them. The sample yields about 80,000 clones, just over 90% seen once. The source material was peripheral blood, sampled before pregnancy. The source is a female donor with multiple sclerosis, enrolled in a pregnancy study.

The CDR3 spells CASSLAGDYGYTF. DNA for the CDR3: TGCGCCAGCAGCTTGGCGGGGGACTATGGCTACACCTTC. V and J are TRBV5-1 and TRBJ1-2, with D possibly TRBD1 on 5 matching bases. Trimming shortened V by 0 bases and J by 3 bases, and 6 bases separated the two germline ends. CDR1 and CDR2 from the germline V gene are SGHRS and YFSETQ. The CDR3 length is 13 residues.

The chain joins TRBV9 to TRBJ2-1, with D perhaps matching TRBD2 (6 bases). CDR1 and CDR2 from the germline V gene are SGDLS and YYNGEE. Trimming removed 3 bases at V and 5 bases at J, with 9 bases between. The CDR3 totals 13 residues. CDR3 nucleotide sequence: TGTGCCAGCAGCGCGGGGGAGGACAATGAGCAGTTCTTC. Translation: CASSAGEDNEQFF.

To note about this clone: At one end, the junction sequence differs from germline, possibly due to a read error. The V call is TRBV6-5, the J call TRBJ2-7; D is possibly TRBD2 (5 bases). Germline V gene sequence: CDR1 MNHEY, CDR2 SVGAGI. The CDR3 has 14 amino acids. The CDR3 nucleotides read TGTGCGAGCAAGAGCGGTATAAGCTCCTACGAGCAGTACTTC. It is translated as CASKSGISSYEQYF.

This chain connects TRBV29-1 to TRBJ2-3; 7 bases match TRBD1. This CDR3 region has 12 residues. The V gene end was trimmed by 5 bases and the J gene end by 4 bases; junction bases not matched to a gene: 3. CDR1 and CDR2 from the germline V gene are SQVTM and ANQGSEA. CDR3 sequence: CSVRQGADTQYF. The CDR3 bases are TGCAGCGTTCGACAGGGAGCAGATACGCAGTATTTT.

This clone was counted a single time. This chain connects TRBV7-8 to TRBJ2-7; TRBD1 aligns across 7 bases. V trimming: 4 bases; J trimming: 5 bases; junction bases outside the gene matches: 8. This CDR3 spans 14 amino acids. In germline, CDR1 is SGHVS, CDR2 FQNEAQ. CDR3 nucleotide sequence: TGTGCCAGCAGCTCAACCGGGACAGTGAACGAGCAGTACTTC. Protein product: CASSSTGTVNEQYF.

This chain connects TRBV19 to TRBJ2-5, with D possibly matching TRBD1 (7 bases). V gave up 10 bases and J gave up 2 bases, with 14 bases separating them. The germline gives CDR1 LNHDA, CDR2 SQIVND (reference sequence). This CDR3 has 13 amino acids. In DNA form, the CDR3 reads TGTGCCACCTCAGGGGGGTGGCAAGAGACCCAGTACTTC. Its translation: CATSGGWQETQYF.

The genes are TRBV18 and TRBJ2-5; 9 positions match TRBD1. Germline V CDR1 and CDR2: KGHSH, LQKENI. The J segment lost 5 bases and the V segment lost 2 bases, leaving 15 bases of the junction unmatched. The CDR3 consists of 18 residues. CDR3 nucleotide sequence: TGTGCCAGCTCACCATCTGCGACAGGGGGTACCACTAAGGAGACCCAGTACTTC. This encodes CASSPSATGGTTKETQYF.

The chain recombines TRBV21-1 with TRBJ1-6; the table calls TRBD1, which could not be checked here. TRBV21-1 is given as a pseudogene. The CDR3 extends over 16 amino acids. This chain's CDR3 is CASSIGTGQHNSPLHF. In DNA form, the CDR3 reads TGTGCCAGCAGCATCGGAACAGGGCAGCATAATTCACCCCTCCACTTT.

The chain uses TRBV5-4 and TRBJ2-7; 13 bases are shared with TRBD2. This CDR3 is 15 amino acids long. Unmatched junction bases numbered 5, after V lost 4 bases and J lost 4 bases. The germline V gene has CDR1 SGHNT and CDR2 YYREEE (reference sequence). The CDR3 DNA follows: TGTGCCAGCAGCGCAACTAGCGGGGGGGCGTACGAGCAGTACTTC. It encodes CASSATSGGAYEQYF.

The CDR3 reads CANSLERYTEAFF. The DNA for the CDR3 is TGTGCCAACTCTTTGGAGCGGTACACTGAAGCTTTCTTT. The chain uses TRBV6-1 and TRBJ1-1; D gene uncertain. The CDR3 spans 13 residues. From germline, CDR1 is MNHNS and CDR2 SASEGT. Trimming removed 10 bases at V and 3 bases at J, with 15 bases between.

This rearrangement joins TRBV6-1 to TRBJ2-1; perhaps TRBD2 as D (6 bases). Trimming cost V 5 bases and J 0 bases, with 11 bases left between them. The CDR3 runs to 15 residues. Per the germline V gene, CDR1 is MNHNS and CDR2 is SASEGT. CDR3 DNA sequence: TGTGCCAGCAGTCTGGCGGGGAGCTCCTACAATGAGCAGTTCTTC. Translated: CASSLAGSSYNEQFF.

V gene TRBV7-9 combines with J gene TRBJ2-3; 12 nucleotides match TRBD2. The CDR3 totals 17 residues. J was trimmed by 1 base and V by 5 bases; bases with no gene match: 7. Germline V gene sequence: CDR1 SEHNR, CDR2 FQNEAQ (reference sequence). The CDR3 is CASSPFRLAGGTDTQYF. CDR3 coding DNA: TGTGCCAGCAGCCCCTTCCGACTAGCGGGGGGCACAGATACGCAGTATTTT.

V gene TRBV5-6 combines with J gene TRBJ2-5, with TRBD2 identical over 11 bases. V shed 5 bases, J shed 1 base, and the junction held 1 base outside the gene matches. The germline V gene has CDR1 SGHDT and CDR2 YYEEEE. CDR3 length: 14 amino acids. The CDR3: CASSGTSGQETQYF. The CDR3 region has the DNA TGTGCCAGCAGTGGGACTAGCGGCCAAGAGACCCAGTACTTC.

The chain carries TRBV30 and TRBJ1-1, with TRBD1 identical over 8 bases. The CDR3 sequence is 12 residues long. Germline V gene sequence: CDR1 GTSNPN, CDR2 SVGIG (reference sequence). The V and J ends lost 1 base and 11 bases, in that order; junction bases with no gene match: 6. In nucleotides, the CDR3 is TGTGCCTGGAGTGCCTCGACAGGGGATGCTTTCTTT. The encoded protein is CAWSASTGDAFF.

The V call is TRBV28, the J call TRBJ1-5, with 8 bases identical to TRBD1. Germline V CDR1 and CDR2: MDHEN, SYDVKM. The CDR3 totals 17 residues. Germline trimming cut 6 bases from V and 2 bases from J; bases unmatched to any gene: 12. In DNA, the CDR3 is TGTGCCAGCAGGCCAGACAGGGGCGGGTTTGGCAATCAGCCCCAGCATTTT. This codes for CASRPDRGGFGNQPQHF.

The chain links TRBV5-8 to TRBJ1-2; D not certain. This CDR3 is built from 12 residues. Germline V gene sequence: CDR1 SGHTS, CDR2 YDEGEE. Trimming took off 4 bases at V and 4 bases at J, with 8 bases between the two ends. The DNA for the CDR3 is TGTGCCAGCAGCGGGCCTCTCTATGGCTACACCTTC. It yields the protein CASSGPLYGYTF.

The V call is TRBV2, the J call TRBJ2-1; D might be TRBD2 (5 bases). This CDR3 region has 16 residues. From germline, CDR1 is SNHLY and CDR2 FYNNEI. V was cut by 3 bases and J by 2 bases, with 14 bases left in between. The DNA for the CDR3 is TGTGCCAGCAGTGAGGGTCCGGGGATTACCTACAATGAGCAGTTCTTC. Protein sequence: CASSEGPGITYNEQFF.

The J gene is TRBJ2-7, the V gene TRBV5-6; 9 nucleotides line up with TRBD1. Trimming took 3 bases from V and 6 from J; bases not matched to a gene: 1. The CDR3 spans 12 residues. Germline values: CDR1 SGHDT, CDR2 YYEEEE. CDR3 bases: TGTGCCAGCAGCTGGACAGGGGCCGAGCAGTACTTC. This encodes CASSWTGAEQYF.

The chain links TRBV2 to TRBJ2-4; 8 bases line up with TRBD1. The CDR3 spans 13 residues. The junction had 6 bases not matched to a gene; V was cut back by 6 bases and J by 8 bases. The germline CDR1 and CDR2 sequences are SNHLY and FYNNEI. The CDR3 here is CASRTDREDIQYF. For the CDR3, the DNA is TGTGCCAGCAGGACGGACAGGGAGGACATTCAGTACTTC.

The rearrangement uses TRBV15 and TRBJ2-2; TRBD1 aligns across 7 bases. This CDR3 region has 14 residues. Germline lookup yields CDR1 LNHNV and CDR2 YYDKDF (reference sequence). J lost 3 bases, V lost 4 bases, and 2 bases had no gene match. CDR3 bases: TGTGCCACCAGCAAGCAGGGGGACACCGGGGAGCTGTTTTTT. Protein sequence: CATSKQGDTGELFF.

The chain links TRBV10-3 to TRBJ2-1, with TRBD1 identical over 7 bases. The CDR3 contains 13 residues. Germline V CDR1 and CDR2: ENHRY, SYGVKD. J gave up 4 bases and V 9 bases, and 6 bases lay outside the gene matches. The CDR3 sequence: CAIGTASYNEQFF. CDR3 DNA: TGTGCCATAGGGACAGCCTCTTACAATGAGCAGTTCTTC.

As to this clone: The same CDR3 arises from other DNA sequences in this sample as well. The rearrangement joins TRBV30 to TRBJ1-1; 7 nucleotides align to TRBD1. The CDR3 covers 14 residues. Looked up from germline, CDR1 is GTSNPN and CDR2 is SVGIG (reference sequence). V was clipped by 3 bases and J by 4 bases; unmatched bases: 8. The CDR3 DNA reads TGTGCCTGGAGCCAGGGGGGTGGGTTCACTGAAGCTTTCTTT. Its protein product is CAWSQGGGFTEAFF.

This rearrangement joins TRBV15 to TRBJ1-5; 9 nucleotides line up with TRBD1. Trimming at V came to 3 bases and at J to 6 bases, leaving 3 bases not matched to a gene. The CDR3 totals 14 residues. Per the germline V gene, CDR1 is LNHNV and CDR2 is YYDKDF (reference sequence). The CDR3 DNA reads TGTGCCACCAGCAGCGACAGGGGGGGTCAGCCCCAGCATTTT. Amino acid sequence: CATSSDRGGQPQHF.

This chain links TRBV25-1 with TRBJ2-5, with 7 bases that match TRBD2. V was pared by 3 bases and J by 3 bases, with 7 bases of the junction left unmatched. There are 15 residues in the CDR3. Germline CDR1 and CDR2: MGHDK and SYGVNS. The CDR3 bases are TGTGCCAGCAGTGAGTGGTGGGAGGGAGAAGAGACCCAGTACTTC. Amino acids: CASSEWWEGEETQYF.

This chain links TRBV29-1 with TRBJ1-1; a weak D match, TRBD1 (5 bases). In germline, CDR1 is SQVTM, CDR2 ANQGSEA. This CDR3 contains 15 residues. The ends were cut back, 5 bases at V and 0 bases at J, with 16 bases in the middle. CDR3 amino acids: CSVYFIGALNTEAFF. Written as DNA, the CDR3 is TGCAGCGTTTATTTTATTGGGGCCCTGAACACTGAAGCTTTCTTT.